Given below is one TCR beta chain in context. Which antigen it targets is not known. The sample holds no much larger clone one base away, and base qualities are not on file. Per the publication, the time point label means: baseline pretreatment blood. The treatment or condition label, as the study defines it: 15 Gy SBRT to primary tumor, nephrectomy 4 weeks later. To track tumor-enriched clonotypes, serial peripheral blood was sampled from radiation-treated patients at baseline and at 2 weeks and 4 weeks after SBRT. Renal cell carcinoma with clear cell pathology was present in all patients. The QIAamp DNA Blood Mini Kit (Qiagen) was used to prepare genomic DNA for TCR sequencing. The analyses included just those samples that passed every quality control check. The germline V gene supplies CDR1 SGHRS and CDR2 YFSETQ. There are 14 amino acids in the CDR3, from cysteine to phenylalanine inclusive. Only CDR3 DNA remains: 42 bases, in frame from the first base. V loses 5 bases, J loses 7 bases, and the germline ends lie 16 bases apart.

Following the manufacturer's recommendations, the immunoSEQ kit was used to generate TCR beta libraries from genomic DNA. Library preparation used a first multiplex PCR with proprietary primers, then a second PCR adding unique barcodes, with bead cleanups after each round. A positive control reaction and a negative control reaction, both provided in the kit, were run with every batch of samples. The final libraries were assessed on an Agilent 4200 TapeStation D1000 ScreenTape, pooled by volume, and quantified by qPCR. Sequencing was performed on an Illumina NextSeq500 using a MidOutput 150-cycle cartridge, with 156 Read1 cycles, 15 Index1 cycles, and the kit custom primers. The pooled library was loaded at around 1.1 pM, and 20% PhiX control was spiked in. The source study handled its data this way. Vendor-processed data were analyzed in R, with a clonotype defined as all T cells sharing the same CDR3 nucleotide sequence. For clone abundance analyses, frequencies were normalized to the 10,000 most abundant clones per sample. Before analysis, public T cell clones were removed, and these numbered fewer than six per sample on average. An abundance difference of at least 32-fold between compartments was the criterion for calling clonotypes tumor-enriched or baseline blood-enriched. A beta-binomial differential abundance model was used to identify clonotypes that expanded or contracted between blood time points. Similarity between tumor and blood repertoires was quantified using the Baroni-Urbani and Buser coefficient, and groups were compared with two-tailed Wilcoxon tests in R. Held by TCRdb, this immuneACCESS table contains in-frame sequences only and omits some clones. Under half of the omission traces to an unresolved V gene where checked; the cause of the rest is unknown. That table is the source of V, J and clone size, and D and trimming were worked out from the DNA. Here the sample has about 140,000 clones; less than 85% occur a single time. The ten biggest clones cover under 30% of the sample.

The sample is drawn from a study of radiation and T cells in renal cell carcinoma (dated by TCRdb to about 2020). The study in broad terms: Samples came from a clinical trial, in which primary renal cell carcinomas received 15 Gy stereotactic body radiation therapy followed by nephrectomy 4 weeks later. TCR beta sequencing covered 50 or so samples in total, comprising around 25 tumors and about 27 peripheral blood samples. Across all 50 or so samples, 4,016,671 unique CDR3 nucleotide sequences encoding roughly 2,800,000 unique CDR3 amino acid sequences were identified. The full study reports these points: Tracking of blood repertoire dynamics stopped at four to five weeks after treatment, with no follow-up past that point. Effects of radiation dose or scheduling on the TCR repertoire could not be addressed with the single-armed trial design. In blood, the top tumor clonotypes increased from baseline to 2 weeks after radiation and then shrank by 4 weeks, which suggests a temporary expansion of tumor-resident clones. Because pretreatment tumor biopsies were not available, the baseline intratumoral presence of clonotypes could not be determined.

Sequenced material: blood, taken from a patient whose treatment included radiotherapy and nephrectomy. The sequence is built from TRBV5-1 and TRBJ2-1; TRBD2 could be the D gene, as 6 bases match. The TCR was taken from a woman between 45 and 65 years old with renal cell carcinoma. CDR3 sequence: CASRGGYFGNEQFF. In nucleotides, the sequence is TGCGCCAGCAGGGGAGGCTATTTTGGGAATGAGCAGTTCTTC.